This T cell receptor (beta chain) was sequenced during a study of blood T cell repertoires in COVID-19. The wider study: The origin of the acute and convalescent COVID-19 samples was the United States, Italy and Spain. The cDNA or gDNA used as material had been derived from T cells, B-cell-depleted T cells, or PBMCs.

Authors' analysis steps: Counts of nucleated cells, estimated from reference gene primer amplification, were obtained. Repertoires were generated with immunoSEQ multiplex PCR, while TCRdb's copy carries only in-frame clones and drops some. V and J calls plus clone size are reproduced from that table; the DNA served to infer D and trimming. The table lists 90,000 or so clones, 90% of them singletons. The receptor was isolated from a woman older than 75 with active or convalescent COVID-19. The sample taken for sequencing was peripheral blood.

CDR3 amino acids: CASSSGTSGRALYEQYF. The CDR3 DNA reads TGTGCCAGCAGCTCCGGGACTAGCGGGAGGGCCCTCTACGAGCAGTACTTC. The chain has TRBV5-4 and TRBJ2-7; 16 bases fit TRBD2. The CDR3 is 17 residues long. Germline V gives CDR1 SGHNT, CDR2 YYREEE (reference sequence). J lost 3 bases, V lost 3 bases, and 6 bases had no gene match.